This TCR beta chain was identified in a study of cytomegalovirus exposure and HLA in healthy donors. Study overall: Genetic ancestry analysis placed about 76% of the 400 or so donors that were genotyped in the Caucasian-associated cluster.

Healthy bone marrow donors made up the donor group. Findings and limits, study-wide: The authors considered a cluster of highly shared sequence variants likely to be a sequencing artifact.

Between the trimmed V and J ends, which lost 0 bases and 1 base, there was a span of 20 bases. Germline values: CDR1 SGHRS, CDR2 YFSETQ. The CDR3 spans 19 residues. About this clone itself: Its matching antigen is unknown.

This PCR relied on a set of 60 Vbeta primers and 13 Jbeta primers. Authors' data handling: In a later analysis, the count reached tens of millions of unique TCR beta chains, with 9 million to 11 million shared. Clones were sequenced by immunoSEQ multiplex PCR, and TCRdb holds only the in-frame ones, with some missing. From that table come the V and J calls and clone size; the DNA was used to work out D and trimming. Of approximately 120,000 clones listed, under 85% are singletons. The clonotype comes from a woman aged 40 to 50 in good health and CMV-seropositive. Sequencing was performed on PBMCs. V usage is TRBV5-1 and J usage is TRBJ2-4; D perhaps matches TRBD2 (6 bases). CDR3 in amino acids: CASSLDRGTDSYAKNIQYF. CDR3 in DNA: TGCGCCAGCAGCTTGGATAGAGGGACTGACAGTTATGCCAAAAACATTCAGTACTTC.